Shown below are 21 T cell receptor beta chains from a single sample sequenced in a study of shared clonotypes between healthy human individuals. Repertoires were generated with immunoSEQ multiplex PCR, while TCRdb's copy carries only in-frame clones and drops some. The sample has some 500,000 clones, roughly 95% seen once; the top ten hold less than 0.06%. The specimen sequenced was naive CD4+ T cells sorted from blood. Subset indicated: CD45RA+ positively selected. These receptors originate from a woman aged 25 to 39 in good health.

The chain is built from TRBV7-3 and TRBJ2-3; 7 positions match TRBD2. V shed 5 bases and J 5 bases; nucleotides not matched to a gene: 4. The CDR3 spans 13 residues. CDR1 is SGHTA and CDR2 is FQGTGA in the germline V gene. The CDR3 sequence: CASSPTGGDTQYF. The CDR3 DNA follows: TGTGCCAGCAGCCCAACGGGGGGAGATACGCAGTATTTT.

This clone was observed once. The chain is built from TRBV6-6 and TRBJ1-1; the D is unclear. Looked up from germline, CDR1 is MNHNY and CDR2 is SVGAGI (reference sequence). This CDR3 is built from 11 residues. V gave up 6 bases and J gave up 8 bases, with 10 bases separating them. The CDR3 sequence is CASRDRQEAFF. The CDR3, as DNA: TGTGCCAGCAGAGACCGACAAGAAGCTTTCTTT.

This chain connects TRBV7-9 to TRBJ2-3; D ambiguous. The V end lost 8 bases, the J end lost 6 bases, and 9 bases lay between the germline ends. This CDR3 comprises 11 residues. From germline, CDR1 is SEHNR and CDR2 FQNEAQ (reference sequence). The CDR3 sequence is CASRRADTQYF. In DNA, the CDR3 is TGTGCCAGCCGCAGAGCGGATACGCAGTATTTT.

The chain recombines TRBV6-5 with TRBJ1-2, with 12 nucleotides matching TRBD1. The germline V gene has CDR1 MNHEY and CDR2 SVGAGI. J gave up 7 bases and V 6 bases, and 3 bases lay outside the gene matches. CDR3 length: 13 residues. CDR3 sequence reads: CASRGQGAGGYTF. In DNA, the CDR3 is TGTGCCAGCAGGGGACAGGGGGCGGGTGGCTACACCTTC.

The rearrangement links TRBV4-1 to TRBJ1-3; the D gene is possibly TRBD1 (6 bases). Trimming took off 0 bases at V and 2 bases at J, with 14 bases between the two ends. CDR1 is MGHRA, CDR2 YSYEKL, per germline. The CDR3 is 17 amino acids. The CDR3 protein is CASSQDGTGQAGNTIYF. CDR3 sequence (DNA): TGCGCCAGCAGCCAAGATGGAACAGGGCAGGCTGGAAACACCATATATTTT.

This clone was picked up one time. V usage is TRBV6-5 and J usage is TRBJ2-5, with 8 bases that match TRBD2. This CDR3 is built from 15 residues. The V gene end was trimmed by 4 bases and the J gene end by 2 bases; junction bases not matched to a gene: 6. In germline, CDR1 is MNHEY, CDR2 SVGAGI. In nucleotides, the CDR3 is TGTGCCAGCAGTTTTAGCGGGATAGGACAAGAGACCCAGTACTTC. Amino acids: CASSFSGIGQETQYF.

The V and J genes are TRBV13 and TRBJ2-7; 7 positions agree with TRBD1. CDR1 PRHDT and CDR2 FYEKMQ come from the germline V gene (reference sequence). Trimming cost V 5 bases and J 6 bases; bases outside gene matches: 13. This CDR3 has 15 amino acids. CDR3 in amino acids: CASSGTGTVRGEQYF. CDR3 nucleotides: TGTGCCAGCAGCGGCACCGGGACAGTAAGGGGCGAGCAGTACTTC.

The chain is built from TRBV5-5 and TRBJ2-2; 10 bases line up with TRBD1. CDR1 is SGHKS, CDR2 YYEKEE, per germline (reference sequence). The trim removed 6 bases at V and 4 bases at J, leaving 9 bases unmatched. The CDR3 contains 16 residues. The CDR3 spells CASIDEGQGFTGELFF. CDR3 coding DNA: TGTGCCAGCATCGACGAGGGACAGGGGTTCACCGGGGAGCTGTTTTTT. The whole variable domain, remainder taken from reference TRBV5-5 and TRBJ2-2, is DAGVTQSPTHLIKTRGQQVTLRCSPISGHKSVSWYQQVLGQGPQFIFQYYEKEERGRGNFPDRFSARQFPNYSSELNVNALLLGDSALYLCASIDEGQGFTGELFFGEGSRLTVL.

This rearrangement joins TRBV7-2 to TRBJ1-4; no firm D call. Germline assignment: CDR1 SGHTA and CDR2 FQGNSA. Deletions cut 10 bases from V and 4 bases from J, with 16 bases between. CDR3 size: 14 residues. This chain's CDR3 is CATNKNGFNEKLFF. CDR3 coding DNA: TGTGCCACCAACAAGAATGGTTTTAATGAAAAACTGTTTTTT.

Details on this clone: Other DNA sequences from this sample encode an identical CDR3 as well. This chain joins TRBV10-3 and TRBJ1-5; D may be TRBD1 (5 bases). CDR1 is ENHRY, CDR2 SYGVKD, per germline. The germline V and J ends were trimmed by 4 bases and 2 bases, with 6 bases remaining between them. The CDR3 extends over 13 amino acids. DNA of the CDR3: TGTGCCATCAGTGGGGGGGGCAATCAGCCCCAGCATTTT. The encoded protein is CAISGGGNQPQHF.

The chain carries TRBV5-1 and TRBJ2-5; D unresolved. The germline V gene encodes CDR1 SGHRS and CDR2 YFSETQ. The V end lost 0 bases, the J end lost 5 bases, and 11 bases lay between the germline ends. The CDR3 contains 14 residues. Here the CDR3 reads CASSLGVRWETQYF. The DNA for the CDR3 is TGCGCCAGCAGCTTGGGGGTTCGGTGGGAGACCCAGTACTTC.

This clone has just one count. The V call is TRBV7-2, the J call TRBJ2-1, with 10 bases that match TRBD2. The CDR3 contains 16 residues. Germline lookup yields CDR1 SGHTA and CDR2 FQGNSA. With V trimmed by 5 bases and J by 6 bases, 10 bases remained unmatched. The CDR3 nucleotides are TGTGCCAGCAGCCCCCCCCCTAGCGGGAGTCTCAATGAGCAGTTCTTC. Its translation is CASSPPPSGSLNEQFF.

The chain is built from TRBV7-3 and TRBJ2-7, with 8 bases lining up with TRBD2. CDR1 and CDR2 from the germline V gene are SGHTA and FQGTGA. This CDR3 has 15 residues. Trimming took 2 bases from V and 4 from J; bases not matched to a gene: 7. The CDR3 region is CASSLRAGVDYEQYF. CDR3 DNA sequence: TGTGCCAGCAGCTTACGAGCGGGAGTAGATTACGAGCAGTACTTC.

The rearrangement links TRBV27 to TRBJ2-1, with 8 bases identical to TRBD2. V was pared by 1 base and J by 2 bases, with 7 bases of the junction left unmatched. There are 17 residues in the CDR3. CDR1 and CDR2 from the germline V gene are MNHEY and SMNVEV (reference sequence). This CDR3 is CASSLFLASGPYNEQFF. CDR3 coding DNA: TGTGCCAGCAGTTTATTTCTGGCTAGCGGGCCCTACAATGAGCAGTTCTTC.

The count of this clone is one. The chain couples TRBV6-1 to TRBJ1-1, with D unresolved. V lost 8 bases and J 1 base, leaving 14 bases between the germline ends. The CDR3 is 14 residues long. The germline CDR1 and CDR2 sequences are MNHNS and SASEGT. CDR3 bases: TGTGCCAGCCTTATGATACGTGCGAACACTGAAGCTTTCTTT. Amino acid sequence: CASLMIRANTEAFF.

The V call is TRBV6-4, the J call TRBJ2-3; the match to TRBD2 covers 7 bases. Trimming removed 4 bases from V and 0 bases from J; junction bases left unmatched: 7. Germline V gene sequence: CDR1 MRHNA, CDR2 SNTAGT. The CDR3 covers 16 residues. The DNA for the CDR3 is TGTGCCAGCAGTGCCTATCTAGCGGCCAGCACAGATACGCAGTATTTT. This codes for CASSAYLAASTDTQYF.

The V call is TRBV6-1, the J call TRBJ1-1; 8 positions match TRBD1. Germline V gene sequence: CDR1 MNHNS, CDR2 SASEGT. This CDR3 contains 14 residues. The junction had 7 bases not matched to a gene; V was cut back by 6 bases and J by 4 bases. CDR3 in amino acids: CASSHRGESTEAFF. The CDR3 nucleotides are TGTGCCAGCAGCCACAGGGGGGAGAGCACTGAAGCTTTCTTT.

This rearrangement joins TRBV16 to TRBJ2-7; D is undetermined. CDR3 length equals 13 residues. The germline gives CDR1 KGHSY, CDR2 FQNENV. V dropped 4 bases and J dropped 0 bases, with 7 bases sitting between them. CDR3 coding DNA: TGTGCCAGCAGCCCCCCCCTCTCCTACGAGCAGTACTTC. Translation: CASSPPLSYEQYF.

On this clone itself: Other DNA sequences in this specimen translate into the identical CDR3. This chain joins TRBV19 and TRBJ2-7; D remains unclear. Germline loops: CDR1 LNHDA, CDR2 SQIVND (reference sequence). The CDR3 runs to 14 residues. The V end lost 5 bases, the J end lost 3 bases, and 14 bases lay between the germline ends. Written as DNA, the CDR3 is TGTGCCAGTAGTGAGACCATGGCTAGCTACGAGCAGTACTTC. Its protein product is CASSETMASYEQYF.

V is TRBV7-8 and J is TRBJ2-7; 9 bases are a match to TRBD2. Trimming cost V 5 bases and J 7 bases; bases outside gene matches: 12. CDR1 SGHVS and CDR2 FQNEAQ come from the germline V gene. The CDR3 loop spans 15 amino acids. CDR3 protein: CASSGGVAGVHEQYF. CDR3 nucleotides: TGTGCCAGCAGCGGCGGAGTAGCGGGAGTTCATGAGCAGTACTTC.

V and J are TRBV4-1 and TRBJ2-7, with 10 bases matching TRBD1. V dropped 0 bases and J dropped 1; count of bases not matched to a gene: 6. The CDR3 runs to 17 residues. Germline values: CDR1 MGHRA, CDR2 YSYEKL. CDR3 loop: CASSQETGTGASYEQYF. The CDR3 DNA reads as TGCGCCAGCAGCCAAGAAACCGGGACAGGGGCGTCCTACGAGCAGTACTTC.